This TCR beta chain was sequenced for a study of T cells in Graves' hyperthyroidism and ophthalmopathy. Overall study: It was at initial diagnosis, before any treatment, that peripheral blood was collected. Notes on the study in general: In blood, most of the thyroid clonotypes expanded above 0.001 were also present.

Germline CDR1 is MNHNS and CDR2 is SASEGT. The CDR3 is 15 amino acids. Unmatched junction bases numbered 12, after V lost 8 bases and J lost 4 bases. Remarks on this clonotype: The antigen remains unidentified.

Hyperthyroidism was newly diagnosed in patients aged 18 to 65 (duration under 2 months). Uncontrolled infection, other autoimmune disease, pregnancy or lactation disqualified patients from enrolment. Amplified regions were TCR beta CDR3 sequences from RNA transcripts. HTBI primers were the set used in a first-round RT-PCR of the TCR CDR3. TCRdb re-called the multiplex PCR reads through MiXCR, storing one row per CDR3 protein. The data show over 700,000 distinct CDR3 sequences, around 20% seen once. The chain employs TRBV6-1 and TRBJ2-3; 7 bases fit TRBD2. This TCR was recovered from a woman aged 45-65 years with Graves' hyperthyroidism that later progressed to Graves' ophthalmopathy. Sequenced material: blood. As DNA, the CDR3 is TGTGCCAGCCCCCCCTGGGCGGGGGAGCCAGATACGCAGTATTTT. Translation gives CASPPWAGEPDTQYF.